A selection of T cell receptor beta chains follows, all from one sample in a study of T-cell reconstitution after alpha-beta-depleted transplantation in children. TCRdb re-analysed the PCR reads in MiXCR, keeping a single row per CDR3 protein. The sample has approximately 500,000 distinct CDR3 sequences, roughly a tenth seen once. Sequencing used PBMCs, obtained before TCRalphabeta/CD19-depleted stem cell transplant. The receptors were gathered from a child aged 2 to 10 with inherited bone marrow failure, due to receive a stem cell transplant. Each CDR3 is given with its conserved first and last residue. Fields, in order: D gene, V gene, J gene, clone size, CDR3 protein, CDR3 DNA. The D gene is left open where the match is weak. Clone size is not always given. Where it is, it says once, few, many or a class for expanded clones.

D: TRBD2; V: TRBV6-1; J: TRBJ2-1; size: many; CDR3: CASIPPGGRINEQFF; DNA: TGTGCCAGCATCCCCCCGGGCGGGAGGATCAATGAGCAGTTCTTC
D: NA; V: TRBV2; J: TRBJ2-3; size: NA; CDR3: CASSLGPRTDSRTDTQYF; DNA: TGTGCCAGCAGCTTGGGGCCCAGAACGGACAGCCGCACAGATACGCAGTATTTT
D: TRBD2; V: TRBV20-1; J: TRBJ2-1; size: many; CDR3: CSANGTNPYNEQFF; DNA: TGCAGTGCTAACGGGACTAACCCCTACAATGAGCAGTTCTTC
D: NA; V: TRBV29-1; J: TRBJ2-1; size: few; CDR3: CSARDTYSYNEQFF; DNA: TGCAGCGCCCGCGATACTTACTCCTACAATGAGCAGTTCTTC
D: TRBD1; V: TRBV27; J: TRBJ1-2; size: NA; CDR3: CASRTTGGLYGYTF; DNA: TGTGCCAGCAGGACGACAGGGGGCCTCTATGGCTACACCTTC
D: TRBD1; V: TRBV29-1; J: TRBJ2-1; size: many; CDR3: CSVDWAQGENYNEQFF; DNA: TGCAGCGTTGATTGGGCTCAGGGGGAAAACTACAATGAGCAGTTCTTC
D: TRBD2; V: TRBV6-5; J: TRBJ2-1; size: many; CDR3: CASSYLLAGYNEQFF; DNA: TGTGCCAGCAGTTACCTACTAGCGGGCTACAATGAGCAGTTCTTC
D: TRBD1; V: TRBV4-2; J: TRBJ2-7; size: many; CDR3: CASSQAIQGAYEQYF; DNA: TGTGCCAGCAGCCAAGCAATACAGGGGGCCTACGAGCAGTACTTC
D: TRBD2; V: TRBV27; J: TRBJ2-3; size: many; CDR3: CASSLYPSGRIADTQYF; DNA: TGTGCCAGCAGTTTGTATCCTAGCGGGAGGATCGCAGATACGCAGTATTTT
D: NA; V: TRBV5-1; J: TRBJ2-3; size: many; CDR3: CASSLEPAGPVRDTQYF; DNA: TGCGCCAGCAGCTTGGAACCCGCAGGGCCTGTTCGAGATACGCAGTATTTT
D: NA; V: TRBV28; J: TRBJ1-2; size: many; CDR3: CASSLASGNGYTF; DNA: TGTGCCAGCAGTTTAGCGTCCGGGAATGGCTACACCTTC
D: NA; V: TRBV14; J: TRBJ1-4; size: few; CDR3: CASSLTSGLGEKLFF; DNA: TGTGCCAGCAGCCTTACCTCGGGGCTTGGGGAAAAACTGTTTTTT
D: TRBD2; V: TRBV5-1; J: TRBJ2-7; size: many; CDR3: CASNPAGGPGYEQYF; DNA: TGCGCCAGCAATCCAGCGGGAGGGCCGGGATACGAGCAGTACTTC
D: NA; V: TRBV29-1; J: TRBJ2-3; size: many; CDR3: CSVEDLGDLRADTQYF; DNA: TGCAGCGTTGAAGATCTTGGGGACTTAAGGGCAGATACGCAGTATTTT
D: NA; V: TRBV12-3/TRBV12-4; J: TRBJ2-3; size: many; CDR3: CACRGDTDTQYF; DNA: TGTGCCTGCAGGGGGGACACAGATACGCAGTATTTT
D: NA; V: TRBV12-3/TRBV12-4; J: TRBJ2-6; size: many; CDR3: CASSPGGANVLTF; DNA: TGTGCCAGCAGTCCTGGGGGGGCCAACGTCCTGACTTTC
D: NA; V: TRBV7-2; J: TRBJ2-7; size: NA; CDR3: CASSFSWYEQYF; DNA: TGTGCCAGCAGCTTTTCTTGGTACGAGCAGTACTTC
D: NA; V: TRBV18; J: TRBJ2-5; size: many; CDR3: CASSTYSTQETQYF; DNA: TGTGCCAGCTCAACTTACAGTACCCAAGAGACCCAGTACTTC
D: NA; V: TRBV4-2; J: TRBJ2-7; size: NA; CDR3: CASSQEPIWGSYEQYF; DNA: TGTGCCAGCAGCCAAGAACCGATCTGGGGCTCCTACGAGCAGTACTTC
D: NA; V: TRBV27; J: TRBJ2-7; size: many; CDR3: CASSLAAAYEQYF; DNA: TGTGCCAGCAGTTTAGCGGCCGCCTACGAGCAGTACTTC
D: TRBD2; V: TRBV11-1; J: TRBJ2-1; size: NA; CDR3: CASSNPLAGGVFWNEQFF; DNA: TGTGCCAGCAGCAACCCACTAGCGGGAGGAGTCTTTTGGAATGAGCAGTTCTTC
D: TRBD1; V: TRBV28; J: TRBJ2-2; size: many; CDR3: CASSWDREGTGELFF; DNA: TGTGCCAGCAGTTGGGACAGGGAGGGCACCGGGGAGCTGTTTTTT